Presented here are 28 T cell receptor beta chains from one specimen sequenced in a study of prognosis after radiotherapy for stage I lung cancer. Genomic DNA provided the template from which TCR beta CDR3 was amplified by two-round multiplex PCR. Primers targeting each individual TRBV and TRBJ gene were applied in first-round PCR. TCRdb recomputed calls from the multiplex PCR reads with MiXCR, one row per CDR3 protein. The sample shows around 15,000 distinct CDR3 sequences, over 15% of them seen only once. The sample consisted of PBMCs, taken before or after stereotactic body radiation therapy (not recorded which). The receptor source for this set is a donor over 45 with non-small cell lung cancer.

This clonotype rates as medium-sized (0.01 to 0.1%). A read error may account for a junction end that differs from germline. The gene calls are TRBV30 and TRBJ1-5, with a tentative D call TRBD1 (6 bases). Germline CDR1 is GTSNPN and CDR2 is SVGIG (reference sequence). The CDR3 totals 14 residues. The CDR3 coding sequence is TGTGCCTGGAGTGTACAGGGAAGCATTCAGCCCCAGCATTTT. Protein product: CAWSVQGSIQPQHF.

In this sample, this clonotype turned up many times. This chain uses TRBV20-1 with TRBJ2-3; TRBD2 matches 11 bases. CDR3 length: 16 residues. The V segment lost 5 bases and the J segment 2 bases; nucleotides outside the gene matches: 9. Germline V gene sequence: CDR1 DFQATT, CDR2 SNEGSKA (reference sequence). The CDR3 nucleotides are TGCAGTGCTCTAAGGGTAGCGGGGGGGATCACAGATACGCAGTATTTT. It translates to CSALRVAGGITDTQYF.

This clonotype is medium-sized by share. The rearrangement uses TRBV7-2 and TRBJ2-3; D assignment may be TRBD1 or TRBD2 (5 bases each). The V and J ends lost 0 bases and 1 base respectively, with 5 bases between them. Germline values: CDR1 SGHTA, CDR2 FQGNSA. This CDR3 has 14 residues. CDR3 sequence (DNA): TGTGCCAGCAGCTTAGCGGGGGGCACAGATACGCAGTATTTT. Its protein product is CASSLAGGTDTQYF.

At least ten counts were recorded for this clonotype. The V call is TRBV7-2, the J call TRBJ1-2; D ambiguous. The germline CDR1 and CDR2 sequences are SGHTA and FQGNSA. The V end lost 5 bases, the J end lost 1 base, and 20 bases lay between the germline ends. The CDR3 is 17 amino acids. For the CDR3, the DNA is TGTGCCAGCAGCCCTGCTCGCTCTCTTACAAGTAACTATGGCTACACCTTC. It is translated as CASSPARSLTSNYGYTF.

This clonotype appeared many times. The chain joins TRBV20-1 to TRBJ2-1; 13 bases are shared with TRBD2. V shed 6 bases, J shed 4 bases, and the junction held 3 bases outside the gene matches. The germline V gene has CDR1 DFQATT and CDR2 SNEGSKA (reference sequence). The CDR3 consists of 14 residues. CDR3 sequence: CSAPTSGRYNEQFF. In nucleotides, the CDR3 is TGCAGTGCGCCGACTAGCGGGAGGTACAATGAGCAGTTCTTC.

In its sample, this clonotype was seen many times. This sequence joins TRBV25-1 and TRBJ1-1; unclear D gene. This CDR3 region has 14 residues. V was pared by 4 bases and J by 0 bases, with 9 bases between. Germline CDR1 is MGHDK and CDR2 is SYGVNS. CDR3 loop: CASSAGPLNTEAFF. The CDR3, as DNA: TGTGCCAGCAGTGCAGGCCCTTTGAACACTGAAGCTTTCTTT.

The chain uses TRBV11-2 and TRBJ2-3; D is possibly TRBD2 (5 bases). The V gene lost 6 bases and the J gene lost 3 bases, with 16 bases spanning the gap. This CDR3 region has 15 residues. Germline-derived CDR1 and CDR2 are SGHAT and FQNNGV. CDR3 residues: CASRRSRLATDTQYF. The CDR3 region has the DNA TGTGCCAGCAGGCGCAGTCGTCTAGCAACAGATACGCAGTATTTT. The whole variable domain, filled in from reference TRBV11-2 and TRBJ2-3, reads EAGVAQSPRYKIIEKRQSVAFWCNPISGHATLYWYQQILGQGPKLLIQFQNNGVVDDSQLPKDRFSAERLKGVDSTLKIQPAKLEDSAVYLCASRRSRLATDTQYFGPGTRLTVL.

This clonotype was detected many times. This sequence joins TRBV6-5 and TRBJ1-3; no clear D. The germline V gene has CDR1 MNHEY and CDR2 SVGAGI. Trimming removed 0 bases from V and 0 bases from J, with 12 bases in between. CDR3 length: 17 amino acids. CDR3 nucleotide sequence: TGTGCCAGCAGTTACTCCCGGATCGATCTCTCTGGAAACACCATATATTTT. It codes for CASSYSRIDLSGNTIYF.

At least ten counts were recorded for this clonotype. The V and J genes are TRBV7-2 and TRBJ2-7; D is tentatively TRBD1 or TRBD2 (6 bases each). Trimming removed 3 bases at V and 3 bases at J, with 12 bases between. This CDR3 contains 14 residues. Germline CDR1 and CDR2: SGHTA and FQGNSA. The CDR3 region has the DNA TGTGCCAGCAGCTTCAACAGGGAGGACTACGAGCAGTACTTC. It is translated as CASSFNREDYEQYF.

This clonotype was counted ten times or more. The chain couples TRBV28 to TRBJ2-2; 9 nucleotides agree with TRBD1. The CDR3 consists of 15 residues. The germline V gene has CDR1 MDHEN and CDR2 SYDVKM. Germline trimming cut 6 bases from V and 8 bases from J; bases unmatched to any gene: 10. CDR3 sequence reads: CASRTGTGKVGELFF. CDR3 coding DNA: TGTGCCAGCAGGACCGGGACAGGGAAGGTGGGGGAGCTGTTTTTT. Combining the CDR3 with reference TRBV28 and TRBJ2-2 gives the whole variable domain DVKVTQSSRYLVKRTGEKVFLECVQDMDHENMFWYRQDPGLGLRLIYFSYDVKMKEKGDIPEGYSVSREKKERFSLILESASTNQTSMYLCASRTGTGKVGELFFGEGSRLTVL.

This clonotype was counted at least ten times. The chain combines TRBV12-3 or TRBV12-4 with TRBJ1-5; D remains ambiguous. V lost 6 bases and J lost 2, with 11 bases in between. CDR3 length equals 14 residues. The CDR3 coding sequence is TGTGCCAGCAGCCCTACCGGGGGCAATCAGCCCCAGCATTTT. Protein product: CASSPTGGNQPQHF.

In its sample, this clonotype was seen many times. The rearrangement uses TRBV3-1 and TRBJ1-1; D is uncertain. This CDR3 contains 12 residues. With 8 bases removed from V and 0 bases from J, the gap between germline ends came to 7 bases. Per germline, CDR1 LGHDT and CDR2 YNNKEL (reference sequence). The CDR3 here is CASRGMNTEAFF. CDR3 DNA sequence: TGTGCCAGCCGCGGAATGAACACTGAAGCTTTCTTT.

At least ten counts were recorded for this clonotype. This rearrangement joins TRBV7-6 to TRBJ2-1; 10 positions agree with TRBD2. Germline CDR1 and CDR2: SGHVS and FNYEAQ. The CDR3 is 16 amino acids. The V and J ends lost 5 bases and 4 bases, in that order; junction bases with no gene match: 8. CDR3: CASSIPLAGEYNEQFF. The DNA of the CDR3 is TGTGCCAGCAGCATCCCCCTAGCGGGGGAATACAATGAGCAGTTCTTC.

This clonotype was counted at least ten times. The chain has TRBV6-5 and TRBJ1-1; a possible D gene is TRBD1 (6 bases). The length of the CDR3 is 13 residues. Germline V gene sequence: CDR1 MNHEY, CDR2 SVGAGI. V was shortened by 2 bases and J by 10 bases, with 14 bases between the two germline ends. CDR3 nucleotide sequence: TGTGCCAGCAGTTACCAGGTACGGGGGCGAGCTTTCTTT. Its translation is CASSYQVRGRAFF.

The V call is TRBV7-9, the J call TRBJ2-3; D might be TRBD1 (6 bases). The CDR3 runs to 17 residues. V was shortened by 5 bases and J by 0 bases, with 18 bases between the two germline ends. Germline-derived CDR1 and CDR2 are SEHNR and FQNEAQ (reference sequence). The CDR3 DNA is TGTGCCAGCAGCCGACGGGGCGCACAGGGTAGCACAGATACGCAGTATTTT. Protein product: CASSRRGAQGSTDTQYF.

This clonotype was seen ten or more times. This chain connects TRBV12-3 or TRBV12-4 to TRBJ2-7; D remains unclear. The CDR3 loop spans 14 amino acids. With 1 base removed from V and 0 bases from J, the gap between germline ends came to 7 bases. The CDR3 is CASSLGVLSYEQYF. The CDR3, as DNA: TGTGCCAGCAGTTTAGGTGTCCTCTCCTACGAGCAGTACTTC.

The CDR3 loop is CSVDEDMATYGYTF. Written as DNA, the CDR3 is TGCAGCGTTGACGAGGACATGGCCACCTATGGCTACACCTTC. The chain is built from TRBV29-1 and TRBJ1-2; tentatively, D is TRBD1 (5 bases). V lost 3 bases and J 4 bases, leaving 15 bases between the germline ends. The germline gives CDR1 SQVTM, CDR2 ANQGSEA. The length of the CDR3 is 14 residues.

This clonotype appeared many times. In nucleotides, the CDR3 is TGTGCCAGCAGTATCCTTAGCGGGATCCAAGAGACCCAGTACTTC. Its translation is CASSILSGIQETQYF. The chain links TRBV12-3 or TRBV12-4 to TRBJ2-5; TRBD2 aligns across 8 bases. This CDR3 region has 15 residues. V was clipped by 5 bases and J by 1 base; unmatched bases: 6.

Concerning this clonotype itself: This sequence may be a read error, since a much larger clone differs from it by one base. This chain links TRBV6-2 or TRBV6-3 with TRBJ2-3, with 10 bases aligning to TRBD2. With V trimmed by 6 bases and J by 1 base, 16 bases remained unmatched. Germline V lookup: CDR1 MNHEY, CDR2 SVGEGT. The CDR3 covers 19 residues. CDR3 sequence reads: CASSPKGTSVGGGTDTQYF. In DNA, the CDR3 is TGTGCCAGCAGCCCCAAAGGGACTAGCGTGGGGGGGGGCACAGATACGCAGTATTTT.

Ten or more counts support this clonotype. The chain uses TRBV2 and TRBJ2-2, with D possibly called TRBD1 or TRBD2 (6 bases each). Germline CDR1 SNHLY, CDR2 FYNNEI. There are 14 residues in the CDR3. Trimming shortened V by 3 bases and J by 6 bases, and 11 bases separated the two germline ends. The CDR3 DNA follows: TGTGCCAGCAGTGAGGGGGGCAATGCCGGGGAGCTGTTTTTT. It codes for CASSEGGNAGELFF.

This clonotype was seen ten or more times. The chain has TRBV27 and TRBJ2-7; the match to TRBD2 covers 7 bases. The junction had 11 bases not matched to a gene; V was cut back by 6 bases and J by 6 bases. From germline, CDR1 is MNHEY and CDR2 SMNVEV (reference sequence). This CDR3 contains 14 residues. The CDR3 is CASRTNPGGSEQYV. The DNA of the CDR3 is TGTGCCAGCAGAACCAACCCGGGGGGTTCCGAGCAGTACGTC.

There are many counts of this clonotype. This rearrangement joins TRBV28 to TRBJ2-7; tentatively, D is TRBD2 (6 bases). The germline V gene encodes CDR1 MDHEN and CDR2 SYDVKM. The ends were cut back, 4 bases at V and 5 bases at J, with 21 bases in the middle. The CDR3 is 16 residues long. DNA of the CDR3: TGTGCCAGCAGTTCCCCTTTTGGCGGAGGGAGAAACGAGCAGTACTTC. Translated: CASSSPFGGGRNEQYF.

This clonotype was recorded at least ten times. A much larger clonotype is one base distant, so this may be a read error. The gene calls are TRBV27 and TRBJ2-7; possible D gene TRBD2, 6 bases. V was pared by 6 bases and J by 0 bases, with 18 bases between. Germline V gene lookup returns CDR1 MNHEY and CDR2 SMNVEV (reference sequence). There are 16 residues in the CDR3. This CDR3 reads CASSLSWDSGSYEQYF. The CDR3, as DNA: TGTGCCAGCAGCTTGTCCTGGGACTCCGGCTCCTACGAGCAGTACTTC.

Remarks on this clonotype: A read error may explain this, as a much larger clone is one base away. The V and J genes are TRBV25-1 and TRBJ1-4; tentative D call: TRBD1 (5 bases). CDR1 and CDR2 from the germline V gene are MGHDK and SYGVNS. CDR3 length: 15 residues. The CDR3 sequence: CASSDLGTANGKLFF. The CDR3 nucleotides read TGTGCCAGCAGTGATCTGGGGACCGCTAATGGAAAACTGTTTTTT.

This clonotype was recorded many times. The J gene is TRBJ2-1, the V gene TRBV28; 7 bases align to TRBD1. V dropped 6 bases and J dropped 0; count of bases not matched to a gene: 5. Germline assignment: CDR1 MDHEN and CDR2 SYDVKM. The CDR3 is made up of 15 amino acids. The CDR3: CASRRQGNSYNEQFF. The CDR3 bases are TGTGCCAGCAGACGACAGGGTAACTCCTACAATGAGCAGTTCTTC.

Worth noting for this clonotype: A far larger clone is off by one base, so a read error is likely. The chain's CDR3 is CASSLGTGLTYEQYF. The CDR3 DNA is TGTGCCAGCAGCTTAGGGACAGGTTTGACCTACGAGCAGTACTTC. The rearrangement joins TRBV11-2 to TRBJ2-7; 7 bases agree with TRBD1. V shed 1 base, J shed 2 bases, and the junction held 5 bases outside the gene matches. The CDR3 totals 15 residues. Germline CDR1 is SGHAT and CDR2 is FQNNGV.

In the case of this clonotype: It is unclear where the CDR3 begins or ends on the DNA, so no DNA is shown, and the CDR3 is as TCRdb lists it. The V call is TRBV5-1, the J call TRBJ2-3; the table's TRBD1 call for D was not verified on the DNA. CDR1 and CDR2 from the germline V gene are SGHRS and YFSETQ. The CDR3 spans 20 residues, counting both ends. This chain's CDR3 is CASSIYLCSVETVLGGTQYF.

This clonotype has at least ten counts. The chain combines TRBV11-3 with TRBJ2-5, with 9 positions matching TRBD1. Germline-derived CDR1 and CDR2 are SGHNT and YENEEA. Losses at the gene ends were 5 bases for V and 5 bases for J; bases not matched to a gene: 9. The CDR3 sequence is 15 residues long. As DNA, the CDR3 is TGTGCCAGCAGCCCGACCGGGACAGGGTTGGAGACCCAGTACTTC. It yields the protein CASSPTGTGLETQYF.